These 32 T cell receptor beta chains came from one sample sequenced in a study of blood T cell repertoires in COVID-19. Clones were read by immunoSEQ multiplex PCR, and TCRdb kept only the in-frame ones, dropping some. The data hold about 49,000 clones, with 68% observed a single time. The sample taken for sequencing was peripheral blood. These receptors were collected from a woman aged 70 to 79 with acute or convalescent COVID-19.

The chain employs TRBV24-1 and TRBJ2-3; 9 nucleotides line up with TRBD2. V lost 4 bases and J lost 4; bases outside the gene matches: 8. CDR1 is KGHDR, CDR2 SFDVKD, per germline. The CDR3 spans 16 residues. The CDR3 DNA follows: TGTGCCACCAGTGACCTCTCGGGCGGGGGGGCAGATACGCAGTATTTT. It specifies CATSDLSGGGADTQYF.

The chain employs TRBV7-6 and TRBJ2-2, with 9 bases that match TRBD2. From germline, CDR1 is SGHVS and CDR2 FNYEAQ. The V gene end was trimmed by 6 bases and the J gene end by 7 bases; junction bases not matched to a gene: 9. The CDR3 covers 15 residues. This CDR3 reads CASSKTSGFIGELFF. CDR3 DNA sequence: TGTGCCAGCAGTAAGACTAGCGGTTTCATCGGGGAGCTGTTTTTT.

The chain is built from TRBV4-2 and TRBJ1-3; D perhaps matches TRBD1 (5 bases). The CDR3 has 18 residues. Trimming took 1 base from V and 2 from J, leaving 18 bases between them. Germline assignment: CDR1 LGHNA and CDR2 YNFKEQ. CDR3 loop: CASSQGGGSYQAGNTIYF. In DNA form, the CDR3 reads TGTGCCAGCAGCCAAGGGGGGGGATCCTACCAGGCTGGAAACACCATATATTTT.

This rearrangement joins TRBV5-4 to TRBJ1-2; the D gene is possibly TRBD1 (5 bases). Between the trimmed V and J ends, which lost 2 bases and 0 bases, there was a span of 11 bases. Germline values: CDR1 SGHNT, CDR2 YYREEE (reference sequence). The CDR3 totals 15 residues. The CDR3 nucleotides are TGTGCCAGCAGCTTAGGGGCAGCCCCTAACTATGGCTACACCTTC. Its translation is CASSLGAAPNYGYTF.

This clone was seen more than once but under ten times. CDR3 protein: CAISESRWKGGEKLFF. The CDR3 coding sequence is TGTGCCATCAGTGAGTCGAGGTGGAAAGGAGGTGAAAAACTGTTTTTT. This rearrangement joins TRBV10-3 to TRBJ1-4; the D is unclear. Germline V gene data show CDR1 as ENHRY and CDR2 as SYGVKD. Deletions cut 0 bases from V and 7 bases from J, with 15 bases between. There are 16 residues in the CDR3.

The chain is built from TRBV6-5 and TRBJ2-5; 9 bases are a match to TRBD2. The germline CDR1 and CDR2 sequences are MNHEY and SVGAGI. V trimming: 6 bases; J trimming: 5 bases; junction bases outside the gene matches: 4. The CDR3 sequence is 13 residues long. CDR3 loop: CASRTSGGETQYF. The CDR3 nucleotides are TGTGCCAGCAGGACTAGCGGTGGGGAGACCCAGTACTTC.

V usage is TRBV10-3 and J usage is TRBJ1-6, with D maybe TRBD1 (5 bases). V was cut by 2 bases and J by 8 bases, with 10 bases left in between. Germline V gene sequence: CDR1 ENHRY, CDR2 SYGVKD. CDR3 length equals 14 residues. Here the CDR3 DNA reads TGTGCCATCAGTGAGCAGGGTAGTGATTCACCCCTCCACTTT. Protein sequence: CAISEQGSDSPLHF.

This clone was recorded many times. The chain links TRBV29-1 to TRBJ1-1; 9 nucleotides match TRBD1. This CDR3 is built from 13 residues. Unmatched junction bases numbered 5, after V lost 4 bases and J lost 5 bases. CDR1 is SQVTM, CDR2 ANQGSEA, per germline. The CDR3 is CSVVRDRATEAFF. The CDR3 nucleotides are TGCAGCGTTGTCCGGGACAGGGCGACTGAAGCTTTCTTT.

V is TRBV5-1 and J is TRBJ1-1; D is perhaps TRBD1 (5 bases). Deletions cut 2 bases from V and 1 base from J, with 9 bases between. This CDR3 region has 14 residues. CDR1 SGHRS and CDR2 YFSETQ come from the germline V gene. Written as DNA, the CDR3 is TGCGCCAGCAGCTTCTGGGGCGGGAACACTGAAGCTTTCTTT. Amino acid sequence: CASSFWGGNTEAFF.

The V gene is TRBV5-1, the J gene TRBJ2-3, with 7 bases matching TRBD2. The germline V gene has CDR1 SGHRS and CDR2 YFSETQ. The ends lost 0 bases at V and 3 bases at J; junction bases unmatched: 4. The length of the CDR3 is 15 residues. CDR3 coding DNA: TGCGCCAGCAGCTTGGGCTGGGGGGGGACAGATACGCAGTATTTT. Translation gives CASSLGWGGTDTQYF.

As DNA, the CDR3 is TGTGCCAGCAGGTACCGGGGGGCCACTGAAGCTTTCTTT. Protein: CASRYRGATEAFF. The chain has TRBV6-2 or TRBV6-3 and TRBJ1-1, with D perhaps TRBD1 (6 bases). This CDR3 comprises 13 residues. Trimming stripped 6 bases from V and 4 bases from J, with 12 bases between. Germline CDR1 reads MNHEY; CDR2 reads SVGEGT.

The V and J genes are TRBV9 and TRBJ2-2; 11 bases map to TRBD2. CDR3 size: 15 residues. Per germline, CDR1 SGDLS and CDR2 YYNGEE. The trim removed 2 bases at V and 5 bases at J, leaving 2 bases unmatched. CDR3: CASSVLAGGTGELFF. CDR3 nucleotide sequence: TGTGCCAGCAGCGTGCTAGCGGGGGGTACCGGGGAGCTGTTTTTT.

This chain connects TRBV27 to TRBJ2-5; tentative D call: TRBD2 (6 bases). The V gene's germline CDR1 is MNHEY and CDR2 SMNVEV (reference sequence). The CDR3 is 13 amino acids. Trimming pared 2 bases from V and 5 bases from J, leaving 9 bases between. The CDR3 DNA follows: TGTGCCAGCAGTTTAATGGAGGGGGAGACCCAGTACTTC. As protein: CASSLMEGETQYF.

The chain employs TRBV11-2 and TRBJ2-5; 12 nucleotides line up with TRBD2. Trimming cost V 0 bases and J 7 bases; bases outside gene matches: 3. The CDR3 sequence is 15 residues long. The germline gives CDR1 SGHAT, CDR2 FQNNGV. Written as DNA, the CDR3 is TGTGCCAGCAGCTTAGATCCGACTAGCGGGGGGACCCAGTACTTC. It encodes CASSLDPTSGGTQYF.

The chain recombines TRBV6-1 with TRBJ2-7, with a tentative D call TRBD2 (6 bases). Trimming took off 2 bases at V and 0 bases at J, with 14 bases between the two ends. The V gene's germline CDR1 is MNHNS and CDR2 SASEGT. The CDR3 loop spans 16 amino acids. The CDR3 coding sequence is TGTGCCAGCAGTGAACGCTTCGGGAGTATCTCCTACGAGCAGTACTTC. Residues: CASSERFGSISYEQYF.

This clone occurred once. The chain has TRBV10-2 and TRBJ2-5; 16 bases map to TRBD2. The trim removed 6 bases at V and 4 bases at J, leaving 8 bases unmatched. The CDR3 is 17 residues long. CDR1 WSHSY and CDR2 SAAADI come from the germline V gene. The DNA of the CDR3 is TGCGCCAGCAGCGATGGGACTAGCGGGGGGGTTGGAGAGACCCAGTACTTC. It codes for CASSDGTSGGVGETQYF.

This chain connects TRBV23-1 to TRBJ2-2, with D uncertain. TRBV23-1 is recorded as an ORF, its role being uncertain. This CDR3 has 18 residues. V lost 6 bases to trimming and J lost 4 bases, with 24 bases between them. This CDR3 is CASSLLSSYPRGTGELFF. The CDR3 bases are TGCGCCAGCAGCCTACTATCGTCCTACCCGAGAGGCACCGGGGAGCTGTTTTTT.

This chain uses TRBV29-1 with TRBJ1-1; 8 positions match TRBD1. CDR1 and CDR2 from the germline V gene are SQVTM and ANQGSEA. CDR3 length: 12 residues. Trimming took 5 bases from V and 4 from J; bases not matched to a gene: 3. CDR3 DNA sequence: TGCAGCGTTCCCGACAGGGGCACTGAAGCTTTCTTT. Amino acid sequence: CSVPDRGTEAFF. Full variable domain (rest looked up from reference TRBV29-1 and TRBJ1-1): SAVISQKPSRDICQRGTSLTIQCQVDSQVTMMFWYRQQPGQSLTLIATANQGSEATYESGFVIDKFPISRPNLTFSTLTVSNMSPEDSSIYLCSVPDRGTEAFFGQGTRLTVV.

This clone was seen a few times. The chain combines TRBV18 with TRBJ1-5; 10 nucleotides match TRBD1. The CDR3 extends over 17 amino acids. Germline V lookup: CDR1 KGHSH, CDR2 LQKENI. V trimming: 4 bases; J trimming: 4 bases; junction bases outside the gene matches: 10. The CDR3 reads CASSRTPRGQGNQPQHF. In DNA form, the CDR3 reads TGTGCCAGCTCACGTACCCCTAGGGGACAGGGGAATCAGCCCCAGCATTTT.

The chain recombines TRBV19 with TRBJ1-3; TRBD1 matches 7 bases. CDR3 length: 13 residues. V shed 9 bases, J shed 3 bases, and the junction held 5 bases outside the gene matches. Germline V CDR1 and CDR2: LNHDA, SQIVND (reference sequence). In nucleotides, the CDR3 is TGTGCCAGCCAGGGGGATCGTGGAAACACCATATATTTT. It yields the protein CASQGDRGNTIYF.

The sample holds a few counts of this clone. The chain joins TRBV12-3 or TRBV12-4 to TRBJ1-1; no clear D gene. V dropped 7 bases and J dropped 1 base, with 7 bases sitting between them. The CDR3 covers 12 residues. In DNA, the CDR3 is TGTGCCAGCACCCCAGGGAACACTGAAGCTTTCTTT. This codes for CASTPGNTEAFF.

This clone showed up just once. This chain connects TRBV7-9 to TRBJ2-1, with a weak D call TRBD2 (6 bases). Trimming took off 2 bases at V and 7 bases at J, with 15 bases between the two ends. Looked up from germline, CDR1 is SEHNR and CDR2 is FQNEAQ (reference sequence). CDR3 length: 15 amino acids. As DNA, the CDR3 is TGTGCCAGCAGCTTACGGCGACTAGAGTTAAATGAGCAGTTCTTC. It translates to CASSLRRLELNEQFF.

The chain recombines TRBV3-1 (or the pseudogene TRBV3-2) with TRBJ2-7; D not resolved. Germline CDR1 is LGHDT and CDR2 is YNNKEL (reference sequence). CDR3 length: 13 residues. The V gene lost 4 bases and the J gene lost 2 bases, with 9 bases spanning the gap. The CDR3 is CASSLTVTYEQYF. Here the CDR3 DNA reads TGTGCCAGCAGCCTCACGGTAACCTACGAGCAGTACTTC.

The chain uses TRBV21-1 and TRBJ1-1; the table's TRBD1 call for D was not verified on the DNA. TRBV21-1 is assigned pseudogene status. The length of the CDR3 is 12 residues. DNA of the CDR3: TGTGCCAGCAGCCACCGGGACAAAGGGGCTTTCTTT. Its protein product is CASSHRDKGAFF.

The chain has TRBV7-9 and TRBJ2-1, with 7 bases matching TRBD2. CDR1 and CDR2 (germline): SEHNR, FQNEAQ (reference sequence). The CDR3 extends over 15 amino acids. Trimming cost V 2 bases and J 6 bases; bases outside gene matches: 7. The CDR3 here is CASSLFAGASNEQFF. The CDR3 bases are TGTGCCAGCAGCTTATTTGCGGGAGCTTCCAATGAGCAGTTCTTC.

This clone was counted between two and nine times. The genes are TRBV18 and TRBJ2-3, with D perhaps matching TRBD2 (6 bases). V shed 0 bases and J shed 1 base, with 11 bases lying between them. The length of the CDR3 is 16 residues. Germline assignment: CDR1 KGHSH and CDR2 LQKENI. CDR3 amino acids: CASSPPGGGGTDTQYF. In DNA, the CDR3 is TGTGCCAGCTCACCACCGGGAGGAGGGGGCACAGATACGCAGTATTTT.

A few counts support this clone. The chain combines TRBV5-1 with TRBJ2-7; no firm D call. CDR3 size: 11 residues. The germline gives CDR1 SGHRS, CDR2 YFSETQ. V lost 1 base and J lost 8, with 7 bases in between. This CDR3 is CASSLQTKQYF. The CDR3 nucleotides read TGCGCCAGCAGCTTGCAAACAAAGCAGTACTTC.

The V gene is TRBV19, the J gene TRBJ1-4, with a possible D match to TRBD1 (6 bases). Per the germline V gene, CDR1 is LNHDA and CDR2 is SQIVND (reference sequence). V lost 5 bases to trimming and J lost 9 bases, with 16 bases between them. This CDR3 spans 14 amino acids. The CDR3 is CASSALFGTKKLFF. CDR3 in DNA: TGTGCCAGTAGTGCTCTTTTCGGGACAAAAAAACTGTTTTTT.

The table lists this clone with a few counts. This rearrangement joins TRBV6-6 to TRBJ2-5; D is possibly TRBD1 (6 bases). CDR1 and CDR2 (germline): MNHNY, SVGAGI (reference sequence). The germline V and J ends were trimmed by 5 bases and 2 bases, with 9 bases remaining between them. The CDR3 has 13 amino acids. The DNA of the CDR3 is TGTGCCAGCAGTCCCCAGGGGCAAGAGACCCAGTACTTC. This sequence encodes CASSPQGQETQYF.

The sample holds one count of this clone. The junction departs from the called germline gene at one end, perhaps through a read error. The V call is TRBV2, the J call TRBJ1-5, with 7 bases identical to TRBD1. The CDR3 is made up of 13 amino acids. Germline assignment: CDR1 SNHLY and CDR2 FYNNEI. DNA for the CDR3: TGTGTCAGCATGACAGGGAGGAATCAGCCCCAGCATTTT. Its protein product is CVSMTGRNQPQHF.

J is TRBJ2-1 and V is TRBV6-5; 9 positions match TRBD1. The trim removed 5 bases at V and 6 bases at J, leaving 2 bases unmatched. CDR3 length equals 13 residues. Germline V CDR1 and CDR2: MNHEY, SVGAGI. The CDR3 region is CASSTTGGNEQFF. CDR3 nucleotide sequence: TGTGCCAGCAGTACGACAGGGGGCAATGAGCAGTTCTTC.

This chain uses TRBV2 with TRBJ2-1; 14 bases align to TRBD2. The CDR3 has 15 amino acids. V gave up 5 bases and J gave up 10 bases; unmatched junction bases: 7. Germline CDR1 reads SNHLY; CDR2 reads FYNNEI. CDR3 bases: TGTGCCAGCAGTTTGGGACTAGCGGGGGCAAACGAGCAGTTCTTC. Translation gives CASSLGLAGANEQFF. Using reference TRBV2 and TRBJ2-1 for the parts outside the CDR3, the full variable domain is EPEVTQTPSHQVTQMGQEVILRCVPISNHLYFYWYRQILGQKVEFLVSFYNNEISEKSEIFDDQFSVERPDGSNFTLKIRSTKLEDSAMYFCASSLGLAGANEQFFGPGTRLTVL.